This T cell receptor (beta chain) stems from a study of identical twins. This clonotype came up a few times. Its antigen remains unidentified. Notes on the study in general: Weaker excess sharing between twins was seen in beta out-of-frame sequences.

TCRdb re-analysed the 5' RACE reads in MiXCR, keeping a single row per CDR3 protein. The sample records hundreds of thousands of distinct CDR3 sequences, roughly 12% being singletons. The CDR3 has 16 residues. V shed 0 bases and J 7 bases; nucleotides not matched to a gene: 4. From germline, CDR1 is SGHRS and CDR2 YFSETQ. These data are also associated with another study on yellow fever vaccine responses in identical twins.

The clonotype originates from a woman between 18 and 30 years old in good health. V usage is TRBV5-1 and J usage is TRBJ1-6; 10 bases agree with TRBD1. The sample was PBMCs. The CDR3 region is CASSLGTGGRNSPLHF. CDR3 bases: TGCGCCAGCAGCTTGGGGACAGGGGGAAGGAATTCACCCCTCCACTTT.